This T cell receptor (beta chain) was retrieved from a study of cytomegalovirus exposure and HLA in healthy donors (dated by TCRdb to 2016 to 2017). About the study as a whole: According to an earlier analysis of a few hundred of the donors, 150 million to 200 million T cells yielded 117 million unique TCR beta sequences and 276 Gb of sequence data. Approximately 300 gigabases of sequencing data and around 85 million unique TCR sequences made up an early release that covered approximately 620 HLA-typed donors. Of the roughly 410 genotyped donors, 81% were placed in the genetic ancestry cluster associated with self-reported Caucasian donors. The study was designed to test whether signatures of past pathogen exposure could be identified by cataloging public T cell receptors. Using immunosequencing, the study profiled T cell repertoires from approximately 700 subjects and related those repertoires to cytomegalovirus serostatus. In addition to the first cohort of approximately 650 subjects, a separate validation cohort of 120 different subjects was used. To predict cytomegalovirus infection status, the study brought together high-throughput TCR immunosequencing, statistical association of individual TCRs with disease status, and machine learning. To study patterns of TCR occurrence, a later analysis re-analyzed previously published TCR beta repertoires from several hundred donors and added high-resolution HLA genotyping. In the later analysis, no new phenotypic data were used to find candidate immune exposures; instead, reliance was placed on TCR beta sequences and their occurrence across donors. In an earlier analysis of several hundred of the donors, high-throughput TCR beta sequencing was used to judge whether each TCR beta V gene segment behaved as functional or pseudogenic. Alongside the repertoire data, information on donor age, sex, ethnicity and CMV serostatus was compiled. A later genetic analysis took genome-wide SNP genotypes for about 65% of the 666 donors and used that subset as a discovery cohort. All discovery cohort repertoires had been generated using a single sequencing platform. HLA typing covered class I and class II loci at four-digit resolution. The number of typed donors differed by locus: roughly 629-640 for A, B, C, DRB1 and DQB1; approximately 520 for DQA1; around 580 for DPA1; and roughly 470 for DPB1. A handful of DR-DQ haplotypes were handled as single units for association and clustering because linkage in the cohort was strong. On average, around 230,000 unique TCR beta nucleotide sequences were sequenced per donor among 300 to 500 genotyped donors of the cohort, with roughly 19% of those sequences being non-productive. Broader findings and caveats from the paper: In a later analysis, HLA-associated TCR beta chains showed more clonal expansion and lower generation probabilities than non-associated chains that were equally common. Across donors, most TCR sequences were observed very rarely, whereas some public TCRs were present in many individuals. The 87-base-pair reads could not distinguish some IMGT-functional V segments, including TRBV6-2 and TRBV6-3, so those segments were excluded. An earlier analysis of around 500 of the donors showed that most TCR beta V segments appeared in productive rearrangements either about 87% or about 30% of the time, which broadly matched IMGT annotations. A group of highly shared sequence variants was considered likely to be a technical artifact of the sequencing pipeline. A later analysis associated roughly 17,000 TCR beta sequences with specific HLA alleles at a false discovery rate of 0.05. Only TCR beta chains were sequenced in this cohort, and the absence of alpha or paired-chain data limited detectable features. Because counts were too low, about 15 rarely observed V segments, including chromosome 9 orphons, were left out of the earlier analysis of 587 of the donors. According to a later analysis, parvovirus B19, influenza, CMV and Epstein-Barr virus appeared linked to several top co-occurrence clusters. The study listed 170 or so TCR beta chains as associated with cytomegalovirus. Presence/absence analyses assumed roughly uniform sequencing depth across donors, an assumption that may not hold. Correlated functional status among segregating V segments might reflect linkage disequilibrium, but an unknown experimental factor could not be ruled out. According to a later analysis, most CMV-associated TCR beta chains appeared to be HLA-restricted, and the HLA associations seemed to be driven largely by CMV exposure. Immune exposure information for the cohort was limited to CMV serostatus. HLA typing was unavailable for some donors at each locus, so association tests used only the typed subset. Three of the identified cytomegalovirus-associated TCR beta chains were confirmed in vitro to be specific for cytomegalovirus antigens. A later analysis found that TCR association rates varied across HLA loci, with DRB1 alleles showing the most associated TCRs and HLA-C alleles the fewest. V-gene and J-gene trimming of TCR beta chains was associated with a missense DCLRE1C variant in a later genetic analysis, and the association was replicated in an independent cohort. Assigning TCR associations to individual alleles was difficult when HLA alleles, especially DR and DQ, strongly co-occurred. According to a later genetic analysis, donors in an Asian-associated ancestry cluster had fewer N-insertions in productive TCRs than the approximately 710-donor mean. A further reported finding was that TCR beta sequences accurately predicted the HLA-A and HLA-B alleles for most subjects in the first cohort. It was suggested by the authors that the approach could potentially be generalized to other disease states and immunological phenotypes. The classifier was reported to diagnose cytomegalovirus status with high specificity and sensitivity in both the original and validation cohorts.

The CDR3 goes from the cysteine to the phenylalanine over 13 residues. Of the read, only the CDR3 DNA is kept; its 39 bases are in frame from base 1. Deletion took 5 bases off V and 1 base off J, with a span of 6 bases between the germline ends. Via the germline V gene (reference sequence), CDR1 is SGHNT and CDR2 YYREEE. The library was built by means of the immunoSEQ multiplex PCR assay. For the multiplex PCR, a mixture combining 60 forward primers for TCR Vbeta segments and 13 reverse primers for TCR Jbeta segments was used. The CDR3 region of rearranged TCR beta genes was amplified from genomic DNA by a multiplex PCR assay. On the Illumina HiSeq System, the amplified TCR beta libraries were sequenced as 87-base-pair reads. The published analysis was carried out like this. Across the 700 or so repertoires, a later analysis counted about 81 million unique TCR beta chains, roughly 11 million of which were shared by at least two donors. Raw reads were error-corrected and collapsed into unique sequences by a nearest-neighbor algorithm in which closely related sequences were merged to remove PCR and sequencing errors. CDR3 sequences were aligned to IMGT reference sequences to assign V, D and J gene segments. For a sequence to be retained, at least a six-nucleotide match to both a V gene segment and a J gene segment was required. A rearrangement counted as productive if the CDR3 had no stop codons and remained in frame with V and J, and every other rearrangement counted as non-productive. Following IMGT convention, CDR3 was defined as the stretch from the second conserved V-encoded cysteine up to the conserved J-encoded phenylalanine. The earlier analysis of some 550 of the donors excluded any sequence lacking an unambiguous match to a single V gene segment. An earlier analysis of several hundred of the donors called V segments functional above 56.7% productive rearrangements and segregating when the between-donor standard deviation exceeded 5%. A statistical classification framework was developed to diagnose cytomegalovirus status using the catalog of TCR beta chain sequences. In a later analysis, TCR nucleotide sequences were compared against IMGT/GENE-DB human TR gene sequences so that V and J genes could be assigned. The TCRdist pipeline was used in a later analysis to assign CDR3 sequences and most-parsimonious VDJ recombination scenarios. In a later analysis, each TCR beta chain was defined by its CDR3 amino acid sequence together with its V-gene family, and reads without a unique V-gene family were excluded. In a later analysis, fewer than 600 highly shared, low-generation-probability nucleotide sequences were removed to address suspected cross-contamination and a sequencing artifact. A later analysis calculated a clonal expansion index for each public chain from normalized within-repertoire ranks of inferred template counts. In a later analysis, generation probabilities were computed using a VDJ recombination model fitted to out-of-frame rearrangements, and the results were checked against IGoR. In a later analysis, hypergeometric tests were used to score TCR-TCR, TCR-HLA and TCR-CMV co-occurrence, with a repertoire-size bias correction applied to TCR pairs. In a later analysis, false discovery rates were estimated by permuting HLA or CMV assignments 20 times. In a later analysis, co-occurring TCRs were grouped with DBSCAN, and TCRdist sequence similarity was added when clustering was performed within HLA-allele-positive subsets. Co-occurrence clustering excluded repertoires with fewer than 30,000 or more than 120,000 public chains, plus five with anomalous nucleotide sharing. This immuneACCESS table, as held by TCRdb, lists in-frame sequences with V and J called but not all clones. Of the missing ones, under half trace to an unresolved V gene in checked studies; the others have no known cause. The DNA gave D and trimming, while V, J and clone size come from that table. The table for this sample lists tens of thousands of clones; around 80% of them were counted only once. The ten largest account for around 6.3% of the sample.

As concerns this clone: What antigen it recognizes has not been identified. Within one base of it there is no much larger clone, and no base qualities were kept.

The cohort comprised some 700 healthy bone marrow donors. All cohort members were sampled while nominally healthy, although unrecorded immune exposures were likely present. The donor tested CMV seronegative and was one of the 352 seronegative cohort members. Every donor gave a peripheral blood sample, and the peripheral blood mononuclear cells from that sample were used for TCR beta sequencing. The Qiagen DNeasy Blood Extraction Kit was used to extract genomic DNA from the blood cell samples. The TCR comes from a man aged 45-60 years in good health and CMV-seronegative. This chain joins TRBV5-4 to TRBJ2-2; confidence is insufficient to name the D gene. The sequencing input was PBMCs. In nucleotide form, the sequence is TGTGCCAGCAGTCAGGAGAACACCGGGGAGCTGTTTTTT. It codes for CASSQENTGELFF.